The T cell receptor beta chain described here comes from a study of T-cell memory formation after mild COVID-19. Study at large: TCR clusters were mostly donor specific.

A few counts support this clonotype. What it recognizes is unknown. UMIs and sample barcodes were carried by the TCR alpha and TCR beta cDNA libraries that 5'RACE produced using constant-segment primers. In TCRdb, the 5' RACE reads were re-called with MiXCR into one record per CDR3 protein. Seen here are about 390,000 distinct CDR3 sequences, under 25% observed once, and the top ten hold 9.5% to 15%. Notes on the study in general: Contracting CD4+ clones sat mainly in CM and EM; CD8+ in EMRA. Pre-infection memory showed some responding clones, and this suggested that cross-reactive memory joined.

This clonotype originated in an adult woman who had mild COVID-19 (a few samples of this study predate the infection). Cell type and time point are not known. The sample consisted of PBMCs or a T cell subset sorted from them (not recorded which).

The CDR3 here is CASSSQASGANVLTF. The DNA for the CDR3 is TGTGCCAGCAGCTCACAAGCCTCTGGGGCCAACGTCCTGACTTTC. The V and J genes are TRBV7-3 and TRBJ2-6, with D uncertain. Between the trimmed V and J ends, which lost 4 bases and 0 bases, there was a span of 7 bases. The CDR3 is 15 amino acids. Germline V CDR1 and CDR2: SGHTA, FQGTGA.